This T cell receptor beta chain was captured in a study of cytomegalovirus exposure and HLA in healthy donors listed by TCRdb under 2017. Notes on the research overall: An earlier analysis of some 600 of the donors reported approximately 280 Gb of sequence data and about 120 million unique TCR beta sequences obtained from about 200 million T cells. About 280 gigabases of sequencing data and around 80 million unique TCR sequences made up an early release that covered under 750 HLA-typed donors. Of the approximately 400 genotyped donors, over 65% fell in the genetic ancestry cluster associated with self-reported Caucasian donors. The study aimed to test whether cataloging public T cell receptors could reveal signatures of past pathogen exposure. The study used immunosequencing to profile the T cell repertoires of approximately 630 subjects and linked those repertoires to cytomegalovirus serostatus. A separate validation cohort of 100 to 150 different subjects was used in addition to the roughly 700-subject first cohort. High-throughput TCR immunosequencing, statistical association of individual TCRs with disease status, and machine learning were combined to predict cytomegalovirus infection status. In a later analysis, previously published TCR beta repertoires from 500 to 750 donors were re-analyzed and high-resolution HLA genotyping was added so that TCR occurrence patterns could be studied. Rather than drawing on any new phenotypic data, the later analysis identified candidate immune exposures from TCR beta sequences and the way those sequences occurred across donors. An earlier analysis of several hundred of the donors applied high-throughput TCR beta sequencing to assess whether each TCR beta V gene segment acted as functional or pseudogenic. Donor age, sex, ethnicity and CMV serostatus were compiled together with the repertoire data. A later genetic analysis took genome-wide SNP genotypes for about three fifths of the 666 donors and used that subset as a discovery cohort. Every discovery cohort repertoire had been produced on one sequencing platform. Class I and class II HLA loci were covered by the typing at four-digit resolution. The number of donors typed differed by locus, with about 629-640 for A, B, C, DRB1 and DQB1, more than 500 for DQA1, 600 to 610 for DPA1, and around 460 for DPB1. Because of strong linkage in the cohort, four or five DR-DQ haplotypes were treated as single units for association and clustering. Among roughly 400 genotyped donors of the cohort, an average of roughly 230,000 unique TCR beta nucleotide sequences was sequenced per donor, of which about 18% were non-productive. What the research found in general, with its limitations: The classifier was reported to diagnose cytomegalovirus status with high specificity and sensitivity in both the original cohort and the validation cohort. A cluster of highly shared sequence variants was judged likely to be a technical artifact of the sequencing pipeline. In the study, around 150 TCR beta chains were listed as associated with cytomegalovirus. V-gene and J-gene trimming of TCR beta chains was associated with a missense DCLRE1C variant in a later genetic analysis, and the association was replicated in an independent cohort. Some IMGT-functional V segments, including TRBV6-2 and TRBV6-3, could not be distinguished by the 87-base-pair reads and were therefore excluded. The only immune exposure information available for the cohort was CMV serostatus. A later analysis found that TCR association rates varied across HLA loci, with DRB1 alleles showing the most associated TCRs and HLA-C alleles the fewest. The cohort was sequenced for TCR beta chains only, and without alpha or paired-chain data the features that could be detected were limited. In a later analysis, HLA-associated TCR beta chains were found to be more clonally expanded and to have lower generation probabilities than equally common non-associated chains. A later analysis associated 15,000 or so TCR beta sequences with specific HLA alleles at a false discovery rate of 0.05. Correlated functional status among segregating V segments might be attributable to linkage disequilibrium, but an unknown experimental factor could not be ruled out. The earlier analysis of 587 of the donors excluded about 16 rarely observed V segments, including chromosome 9 orphons, because counts were too low. Because HLA typing was missing for some donors at each locus, association tests included only the typed subset. According to a later genetic analysis, donors in an Asian-associated ancestry cluster had fewer N-insertions in productive TCRs than the roughly 670-donor mean. It was suggested by the authors that the approach could potentially be generalized to other disease states and immunological phenotypes. Several of the top co-occurrence clusters appeared to be linked to parvovirus B19, influenza, CMV and Epstein-Barr virus, according to a later analysis. Broadly in line with IMGT annotations, most TCR beta V segments showed up in productive rearrangements about 87% or about 30% of the time in an earlier analysis of about 500 of the donors. In a later analysis, most CMV-associated TCR beta chains were found to appear HLA-restricted, with HLA associations seemingly driven largely by CMV exposure. Strong co-occurrence of HLA alleles, especially DR and DQ, made assigning TCR associations to individual alleles difficult. The presence/absence analyses assumed that sequencing depth was roughly uniform across donors, and that assumption may not be true. Across donors, most TCR sequences were observed very rarely, whereas some public TCRs were present in many individuals. In vitro tests confirmed that three of the cytomegalovirus-associated TCR beta chains recognize cytomegalovirus antigens. A further reported finding was that TCR beta sequences accurately predicted the HLA-A and HLA-B alleles for most subjects in the first cohort.

This clone appeared a few times. There is no known antigen for this receptor. Per-base qualities were not stored, and no clone one base away is much larger. The method was the immunoSEQ multiplex PCR assay. A mixture of 60 forward primers for TCR Vbeta segments and 13 reverse primers for TCR Jbeta segments was used in the multiplex PCR. The CDR3 region of rearranged TCR beta genes was amplified from genomic DNA with a multiplex PCR assay. Amplified TCR beta libraries were sequenced as 87-base-pair reads on the Illumina HiSeq System. The published analysis was carried out like this. A later analysis tallied 75 million to 95 million unique TCR beta chains across the 600 to 700 repertoires, and about 12 million of those chains were shared by two or more donors. To remove PCR and sequencing errors, raw reads were error-corrected and collapsed into unique sequences using a nearest-neighbor algorithm that merged closely related sequences. V, D and J gene segments were assigned by aligning CDR3 sequences to IMGT reference sequences. For a sequence to be retained, a match of at least six nucleotides to both a V gene segment and a J gene segment was required. A rearrangement counted as productive if the CDR3 had no stop codons and remained in frame with V and J, and every other rearrangement counted as non-productive. Following IMGT convention, CDR3 was defined as the stretch from the second conserved V-encoded cysteine up to the conserved J-encoded phenylalanine. The earlier analysis of 587 of the donors excluded sequences that lacked an unambiguous match to a single V gene segment. In an earlier analysis of some 590 of the donors, a V segment was called functional when productive rearrangements were above 56.7%, and segregating when the standard deviation between donors exceeded 5%. A statistical classification framework was built to diagnose cytomegalovirus status from the catalog of TCR beta chain sequences. V and J gene assignment, in a later analysis, came from comparing TCR nucleotide sequences with IMGT/GENE-DB human TR gene sequences. A later analysis assigned CDR3 sequences and most-parsimonious VDJ recombination scenarios with the TCRdist pipeline. In a later analysis, every TCR beta chain was defined by the combination of its CDR3 amino acid sequence and its V-gene family, and reads without a unique V-gene family were dropped. In a later analysis, fewer than 600 highly shared, low-generation-probability nucleotide sequences were removed to address suspected cross-contamination and a sequencing artifact. In a later analysis, a clonal expansion index was calculated for each public chain from normalized within-repertoire ranks of inferred template counts. Generation probabilities in a later analysis came from a VDJ recombination model fitted to out-of-frame rearrangements, and those results were checked against IGoR. In a later analysis, TCR-TCR, TCR-HLA and TCR-CMV co-occurrence was scored with hypergeometric tests, and a repertoire-size bias correction was applied to TCR pairs. False discovery rates were estimated in a later analysis by permuting HLA or CMV assignments 20 times. In a later analysis, co-occurring TCRs were grouped using DBSCAN, with TCRdist sequence similarity added in when clustering inside HLA-allele-positive subsets. Repertoires with fewer than 30,000 or more than 120,000 public chains, plus five repertoires with anomalous nucleotide sharing, were excluded from co-occurrence clustering. TCRdb took this table from immuneACCESS and kept in-frame rearrangements with V and J called. Such tables lack part of the clones; where checked against another copy, unresolved V genes explain under half of the gap, and the rest is unexplained. V and J calls and clone size are those listed in that table; D and trimming were worked out from the DNA. Across this sample there are about 120,000 clones, with roughly 9% seen only once. The ten largest clones add up to 5.5% to 7.5% of the sample.

In total, about 650 healthy bone marrow donors made up the cohort. All cohort members were sampled while nominally healthy, although unrecorded immune exposures were likely present. The donor tested CMV seropositive, placing the donor among the approximately 310 seropositive members of the cohort. A peripheral blood sample was provided by each donor, and peripheral blood mononuclear cells were used for TCR beta sequencing. Genomic DNA was extracted from the blood cell samples with the Qiagen DNeasy Blood Extraction Kit. Measured from the cysteine to the phenylalanine, the CDR3 is 15 residues long. Only the CDR3 DNA is retained, 45 bases long and in frame from the first base.

This sequence was found in a woman aged 40 to 55 in good health and CMV-seropositive. Sequencing was carried out using PBMCs. Rearrangement joined TRBV21-1 to TRBJ1-5. TRBV21-1 is a known pseudogene. The CDR3 protein: CASSRDRRGNQPQHF. The DNA sequence follows: TGTGCCAGCAGCCGTGATAGGAGAGGCAATCAGCCCCAGCATTTT.